This TCR beta chain was observed in a study of OX40 agonist ivuxolimab in advanced cancers. V lost 2 bases and J lost 7; bases outside the gene matches: 5. This CDR3 is built from 15 residues. CDR1 and CDR2 (germline): MNHEY, SVGAGI. Libraries were prepared by immunoSEQ multiplex PCR; TCRdb keeps only in-frame clonotypes and omits some of them. The data contain 34,000 or so clones, 81% of them singletons. The TCR was taken from an adult with an advanced solid tumor such as melanoma, head and neck, liver or kidney cancer. The V and J genes are TRBV6-5 and TRBJ2-2; TRBD1 matches 9 bases. The sequencing used CD4+ or CD8+ T cells sorted from blood, collected in a trial of the OX40 agonist ivuxolimab. The CDR3 here is CASSYQQGAFGELFF. CDR3 DNA sequence: TGTGCCAGCAGTTACCAACAGGGGGCCTTCGGGGAGCTGTTTTTT.